This T cell receptor beta chain comes out of a study of patients and donors after allogeneic stem cell transplantation. J was trimmed by 1 base and V by 3 bases; bases with no gene match: 4. This CDR3 has 15 residues. CDR1 ENHRY and CDR2 SYGVKD come from the germline V gene. In TCRdb, the RT-PCR reads were re-called with MiXCR into one record per CDR3 protein. Of under 200,000 distinct CDR3 sequences detected, about 32% appear once; the ten largest clones hold under 3.5%. This sequence was found in a human donor who was either an allogeneic HSCT recipient or a stem cell or donor lymphocyte infusion donor (not recorded which). It is not recorded whose cells these are; they may come from a transplant donor. The gene calls are TRBV10-3 and TRBJ2-5, with TRBD1 identical over 8 bases. The sequencing input was blood, either unsorted or a sorted T cell fraction (not recorded which). Written as DNA, the CDR3 is TGTGCCATCAGTGACCCCCAGGGGGCCCAAGAGACCCAGTACTTC. It yields the protein CAISDPQGAQETQYF.